Given below is one TCR beta chain in context. How the authors handled the data: Reference gene primers were amplified, and this amplification served to estimate nucleated cell counts. The assay was immunoSEQ multiplex PCR, and TCRdb's table has in-frame clones only and misses some. V and J calls and clone size are copied from that table; D and trimming were computed from the DNA. Of a few hundred thousand clones listed, just under 90% are singletons. The sample comes from a study of blood T cell repertoires in COVID-19. Whole-study context: Acute and convalescent COVID-19 specimens originated in the United States, Italy and Spain. Sources were T cells, B-cell-depleted T cells, or PBMCs; the material itself was cDNA or gDNA.

The V end lost 8 bases, the J end lost 7 bases, and 14 bases lay between the germline ends. This CDR3 comprises 12 residues. Germline V gene data show CDR1 as LNHDA and CDR2 as SQIVND (reference sequence). The Seattle site enrolled patients during active infection and followed them longitudinally. The specimen was peripheral blood. The genes are TRBV19 and TRBJ1-2; D possibly corresponds to TRBD1 (6 bases). The source is a woman between 50 and 59 years old with COVID-19, enrolled during active disease. In nucleotides, the CDR3 is TGTGCCAGTCGACAGGAAGTGAGTGGCTACACCTTC. This gives the protein CASRQEVSGYTF.